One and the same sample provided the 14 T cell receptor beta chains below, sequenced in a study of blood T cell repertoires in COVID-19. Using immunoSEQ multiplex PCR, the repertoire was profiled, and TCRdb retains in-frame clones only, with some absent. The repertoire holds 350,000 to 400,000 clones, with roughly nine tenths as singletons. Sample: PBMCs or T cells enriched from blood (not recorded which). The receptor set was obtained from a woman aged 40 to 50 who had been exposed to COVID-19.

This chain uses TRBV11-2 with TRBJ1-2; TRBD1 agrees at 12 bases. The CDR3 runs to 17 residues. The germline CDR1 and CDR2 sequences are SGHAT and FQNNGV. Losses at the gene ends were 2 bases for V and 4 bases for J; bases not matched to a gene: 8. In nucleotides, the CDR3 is TGTGCCAGCAGCTTAAGCGGGACAGGGGGCTCTGGCTATGGCTACACCTTC. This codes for CASSLSGTGGSGYGYTF.

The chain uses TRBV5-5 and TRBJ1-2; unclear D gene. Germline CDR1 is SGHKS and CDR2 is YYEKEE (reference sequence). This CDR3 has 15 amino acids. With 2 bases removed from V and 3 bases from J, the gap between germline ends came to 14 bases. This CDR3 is CASSFQPQSDYGYTF. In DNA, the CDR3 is TGTGCCAGCAGCTTCCAACCACAGTCGGACTATGGCTACACCTTC.

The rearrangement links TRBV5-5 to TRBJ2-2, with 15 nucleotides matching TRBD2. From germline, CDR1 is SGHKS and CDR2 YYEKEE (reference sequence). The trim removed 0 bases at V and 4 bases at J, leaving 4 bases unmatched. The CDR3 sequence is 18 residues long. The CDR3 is CASSLAGTSGGPTGELFF. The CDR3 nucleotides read TGTGCCAGCAGCTTGGCCGGGACTAGCGGGGGGCCCACCGGGGAGCTGTTTTTT.

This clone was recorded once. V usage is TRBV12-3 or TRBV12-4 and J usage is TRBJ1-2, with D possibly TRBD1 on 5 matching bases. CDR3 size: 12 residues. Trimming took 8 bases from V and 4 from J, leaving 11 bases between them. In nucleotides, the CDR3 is TGTGCCAGCTCCTCGGGGGGCTATGGCTACACCTTC. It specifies CASSSGGYGYTF.

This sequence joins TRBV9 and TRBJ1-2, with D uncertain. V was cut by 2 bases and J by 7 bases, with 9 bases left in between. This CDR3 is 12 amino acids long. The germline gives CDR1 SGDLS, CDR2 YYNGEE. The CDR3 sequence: CASSVEGFGYTF. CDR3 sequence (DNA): TGTGCCAGCAGCGTTGAGGGTTTTGGCTACACCTTC. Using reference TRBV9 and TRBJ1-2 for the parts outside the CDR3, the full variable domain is DSGVTQTPKHLITATGQRVTLRCSPRSGDLSVYWYQQSLDQGLQFLIQYYNGEERAKGNILERFSAQQFPDLHSELNLSSLELGDSALYFCASSVEGFGYTFGSGTRLTVV.

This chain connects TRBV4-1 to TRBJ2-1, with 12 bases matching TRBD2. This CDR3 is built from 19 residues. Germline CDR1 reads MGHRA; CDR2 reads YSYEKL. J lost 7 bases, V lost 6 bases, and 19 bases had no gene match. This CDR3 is CASSPSGTSGRLTKNEQFF. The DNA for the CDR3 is TGCGCCAGCAGTCCATCCGGGACTAGCGGGCGACTAACGAAAAATGAGCAGTTCTTC.

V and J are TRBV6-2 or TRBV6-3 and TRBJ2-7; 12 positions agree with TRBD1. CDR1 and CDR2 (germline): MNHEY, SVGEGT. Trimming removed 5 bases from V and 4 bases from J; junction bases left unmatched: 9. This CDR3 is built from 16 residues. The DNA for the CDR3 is TGTGCCAGCAGTGTCGTCGGGGGACAGGGGGCTTACGAGCAGTACTTC. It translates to CASSVVGGQGAYEQYF.

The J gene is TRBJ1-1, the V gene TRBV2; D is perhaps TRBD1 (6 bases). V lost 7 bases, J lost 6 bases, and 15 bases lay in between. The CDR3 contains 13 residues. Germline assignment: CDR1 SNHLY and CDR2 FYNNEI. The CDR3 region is CASTPRGGAEAFF. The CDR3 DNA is TGTGCCAGCACCCCCAGGGGTGGCGCTGAAGCTTTCTTT.

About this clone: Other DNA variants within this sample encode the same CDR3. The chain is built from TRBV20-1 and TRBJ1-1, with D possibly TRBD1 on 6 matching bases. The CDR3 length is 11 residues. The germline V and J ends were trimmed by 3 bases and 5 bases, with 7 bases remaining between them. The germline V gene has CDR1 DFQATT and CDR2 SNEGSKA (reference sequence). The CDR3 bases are TGCAGTGCTAGTAGGGGGACTGAAGCTTTCTTT. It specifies CSASRGTEAFF.

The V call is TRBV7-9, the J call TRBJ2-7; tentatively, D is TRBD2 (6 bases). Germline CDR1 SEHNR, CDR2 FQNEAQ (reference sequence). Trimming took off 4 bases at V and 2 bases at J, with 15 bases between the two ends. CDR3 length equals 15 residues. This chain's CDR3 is CASSSSGGTTYEQYF. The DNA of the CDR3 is TGTGCCAGCAGCTCGTCCGGGGGTACAACCTACGAGCAGTACTTC.

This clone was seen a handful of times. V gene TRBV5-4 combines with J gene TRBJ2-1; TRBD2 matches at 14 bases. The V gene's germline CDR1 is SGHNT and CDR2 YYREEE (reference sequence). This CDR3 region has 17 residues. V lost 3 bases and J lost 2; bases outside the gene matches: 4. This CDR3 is CASSSGTSGGTYNEQFF. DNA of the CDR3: TGTGCCAGCAGCTCGGGGACTAGCGGGGGAACCTACAATGAGCAGTTCTTC. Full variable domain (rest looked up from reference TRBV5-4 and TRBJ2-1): ETGVTQSPTHLIKTRGQQVTLRCSSQSGHNTVSWYQQALGQGPQFIFQYYREEENGRGNFPPRFSGLQFPNYSSELNVNALELDDSALYLCASSSGTSGGTYNEQFFGPGTRLTVL.

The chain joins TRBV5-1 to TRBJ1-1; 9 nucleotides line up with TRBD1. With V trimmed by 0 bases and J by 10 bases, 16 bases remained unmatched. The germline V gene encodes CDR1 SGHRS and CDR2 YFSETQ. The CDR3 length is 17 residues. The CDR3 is CASSLAFTGGASRGAFF. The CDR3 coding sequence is TGCGCCAGCAGCTTGGCGTTTACAGGGGGCGCTTCGCGGGGAGCTTTCTTT.

The CDR3 reads CASSPTGNEQFF. CDR3 in DNA: TGTGCCAGCTCACCGACAGGCAATGAGCAGTTCTTC. The V call is TRBV18, the J call TRBJ2-1; D is perhaps TRBD1 (6 bases). The CDR3 runs 12 residues. Trimming took off 3 bases at V and 6 bases at J, with 6 bases between the two ends. CDR1 is KGHSH and CDR2 is LQKENI in the germline V gene.

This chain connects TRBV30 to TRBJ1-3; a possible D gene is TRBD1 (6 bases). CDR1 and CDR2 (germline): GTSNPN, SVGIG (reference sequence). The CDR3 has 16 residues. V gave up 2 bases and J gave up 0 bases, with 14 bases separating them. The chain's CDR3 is CAWSPKGGSSGNTIYF. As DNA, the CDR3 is TGTGCCTGGAGTCCAAAAGGGGGTTCCTCTGGAAACACCATATATTTT.